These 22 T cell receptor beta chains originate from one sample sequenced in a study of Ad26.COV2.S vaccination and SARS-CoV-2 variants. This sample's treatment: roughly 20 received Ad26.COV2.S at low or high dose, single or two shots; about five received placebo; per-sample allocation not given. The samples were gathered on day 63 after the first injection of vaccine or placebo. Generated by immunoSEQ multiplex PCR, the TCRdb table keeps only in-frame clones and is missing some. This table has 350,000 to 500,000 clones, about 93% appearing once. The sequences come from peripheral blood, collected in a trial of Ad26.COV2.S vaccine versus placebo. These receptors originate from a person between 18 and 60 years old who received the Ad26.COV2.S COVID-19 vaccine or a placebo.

The CDR3 is CASSLSGSYEQFF. The CDR3 DNA reads TGTGCCAGCAGCTTAAGCGGGAGTTATGAGCAGTTCTTC. The V call is TRBV6-5, the J call TRBJ2-1; 8 positions match TRBD2. V lost 6 bases, J lost 8 bases, and 6 bases stayed unmatched. The CDR3 is made up of 13 amino acids. CDR1 is MNHEY, CDR2 SVGAGI, per germline.

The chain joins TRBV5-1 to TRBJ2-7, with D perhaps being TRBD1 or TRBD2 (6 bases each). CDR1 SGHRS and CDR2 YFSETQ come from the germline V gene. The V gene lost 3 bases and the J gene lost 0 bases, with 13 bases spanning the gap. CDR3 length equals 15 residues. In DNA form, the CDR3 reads TGCGCCAGCAGCTCAGGGGAGGTAGGCTCCTACGAGCAGTACTTC. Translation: CASSSGEVGSYEQYF.

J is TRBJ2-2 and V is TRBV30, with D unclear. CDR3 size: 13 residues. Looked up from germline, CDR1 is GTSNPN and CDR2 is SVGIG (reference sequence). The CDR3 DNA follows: TGTGCTTCGGACGAAACGAACACCGGGGAGCTGTTTTTT. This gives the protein CASDETNTGELFF.

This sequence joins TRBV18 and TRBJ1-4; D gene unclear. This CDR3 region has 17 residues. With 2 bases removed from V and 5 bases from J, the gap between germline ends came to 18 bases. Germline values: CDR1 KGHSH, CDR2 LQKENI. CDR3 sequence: CASSPSGSLGLNEKLFF. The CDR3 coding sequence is TGTGCCAGCTCACCATCAGGCAGCCTGGGATTAAATGAAAAACTGTTTTTT.

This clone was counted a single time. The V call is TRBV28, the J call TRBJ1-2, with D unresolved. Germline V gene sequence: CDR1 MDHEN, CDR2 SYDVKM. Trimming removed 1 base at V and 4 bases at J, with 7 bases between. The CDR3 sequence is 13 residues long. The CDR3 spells CASSLLSGYGYTF. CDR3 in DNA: TGTGCCAGCAGTTTATTGTCCGGCTATGGCTACACCTTC.

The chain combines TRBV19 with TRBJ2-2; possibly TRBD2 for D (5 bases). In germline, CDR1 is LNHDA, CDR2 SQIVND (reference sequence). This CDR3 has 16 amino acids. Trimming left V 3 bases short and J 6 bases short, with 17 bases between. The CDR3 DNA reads TGTGCCAGTAGTATCGGCGAGGGAAGTGGCCCCGGGGAGCTGTTTTTT. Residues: CASSIGEGSGPGELFF.

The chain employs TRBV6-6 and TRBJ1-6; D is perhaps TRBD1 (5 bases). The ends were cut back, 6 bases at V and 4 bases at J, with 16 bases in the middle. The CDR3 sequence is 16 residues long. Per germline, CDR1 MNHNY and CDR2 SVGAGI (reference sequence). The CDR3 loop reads CASSSPRDLYNSPLHF. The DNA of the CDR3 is TGTGCCAGCAGCTCACCCCGGGACCTTTATAATTCACCCCTCCACTTT.

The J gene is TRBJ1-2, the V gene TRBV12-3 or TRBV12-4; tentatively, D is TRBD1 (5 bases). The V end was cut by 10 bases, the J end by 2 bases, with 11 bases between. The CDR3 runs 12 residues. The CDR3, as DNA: TGTGCCATAACGGGACTGAACTATGGCTACACCTTC. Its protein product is CAITGLNYGYTF.

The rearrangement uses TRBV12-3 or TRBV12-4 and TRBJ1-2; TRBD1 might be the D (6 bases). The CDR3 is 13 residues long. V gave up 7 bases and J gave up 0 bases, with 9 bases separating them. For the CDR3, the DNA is TGTGCCAGCACAGGGGTGCCTAACTATGGCTACACCTTC. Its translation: CASTGVPNYGYTF.

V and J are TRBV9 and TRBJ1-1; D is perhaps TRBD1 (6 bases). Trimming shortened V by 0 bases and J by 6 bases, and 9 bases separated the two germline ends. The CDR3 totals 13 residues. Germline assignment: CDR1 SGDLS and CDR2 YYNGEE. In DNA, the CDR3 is TGTGCCAGCAGCGTAGCTGGGGGCCCTGAAGCTTTCTTT. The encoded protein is CASSVAGGPEAFF.

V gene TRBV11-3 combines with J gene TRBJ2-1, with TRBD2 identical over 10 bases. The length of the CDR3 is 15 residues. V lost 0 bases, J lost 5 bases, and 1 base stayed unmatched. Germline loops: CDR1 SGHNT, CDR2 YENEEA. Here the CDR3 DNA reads TGTGCCAGCAGCTTAGAGGGACTAGCGAACAATGAGCAGTTCTTC. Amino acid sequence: CASSLEGLANNEQFF.

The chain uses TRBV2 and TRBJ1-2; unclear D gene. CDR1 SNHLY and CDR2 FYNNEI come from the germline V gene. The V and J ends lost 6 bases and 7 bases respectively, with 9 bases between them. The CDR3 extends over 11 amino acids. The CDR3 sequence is CASRGSVGYTF. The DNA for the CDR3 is TGTGCCAGCAGGGGGAGTGTTGGCTACACCTTC.

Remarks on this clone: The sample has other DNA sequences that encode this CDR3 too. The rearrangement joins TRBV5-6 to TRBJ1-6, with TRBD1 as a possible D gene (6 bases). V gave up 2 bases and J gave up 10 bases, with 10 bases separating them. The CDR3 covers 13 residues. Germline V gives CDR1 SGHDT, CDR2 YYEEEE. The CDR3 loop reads CASSLAGDSPLHF. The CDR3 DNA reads TGTGCCAGCAGCTTAGCAGGGGACTCACCCCTCCACTTT.

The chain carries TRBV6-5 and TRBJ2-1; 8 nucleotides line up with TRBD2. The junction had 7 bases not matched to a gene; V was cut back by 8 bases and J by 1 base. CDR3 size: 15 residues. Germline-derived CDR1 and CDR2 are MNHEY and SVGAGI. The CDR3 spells CASYPGLGSYNEQFF. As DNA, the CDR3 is TGTGCCAGCTATCCGGGACTAGGGTCCTACAATGAGCAGTTCTTC.

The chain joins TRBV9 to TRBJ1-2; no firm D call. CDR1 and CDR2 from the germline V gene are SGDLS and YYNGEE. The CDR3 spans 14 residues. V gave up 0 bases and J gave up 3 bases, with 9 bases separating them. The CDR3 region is CASSVATAHYGYTF. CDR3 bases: TGTGCCAGCAGCGTAGCTACAGCCCACTATGGCTACACCTTC.

In DNA form, the CDR3 reads TGTGCCAGCAGCTTATGGGTGGGGCTAGCGAGCGATGAGCAGTTCTTC. Protein product: CASSLWVGLASDEQFF. The V and J genes are TRBV7-9 and TRBJ2-1; the D gene is possibly TRBD2 (6 bases). V was shortened by 2 bases and J by 8 bases, with 19 bases between the two germline ends. CDR3 length: 16 amino acids. The germline V gene has CDR1 SEHNR and CDR2 FQNEAQ (reference sequence). The full variable domain, rest sourced from reference TRBV7-9 and TRBJ2-1, is DTGVSQNPRHKITKRGQNVTFRCDPISEHNRLYWYRQTLGQGPEFLTYFQNEAQLEKSRLLSDRFSAERPKGSFSTLEIQRTEQGDSAMYLCASSLWVGLASDEQFFGPGTRLTVL.

CDR3 residues: CASGLGTGFSYNEQFF. As DNA, the CDR3 is TGTGCTAGTGGCCTCGGGACCGGCTTTTCCTACAATGAGCAGTTCTTC. The J gene is TRBJ2-1, the V gene TRBV12-5; tentatively, D is TRBD1 or TRBD2 (5 bases each). V was pared by 6 bases and J by 1 base, with 16 bases between. CDR3 length: 16 residues. Per the germline V gene, CDR1 is LGHNT and CDR2 is FRNRAP.

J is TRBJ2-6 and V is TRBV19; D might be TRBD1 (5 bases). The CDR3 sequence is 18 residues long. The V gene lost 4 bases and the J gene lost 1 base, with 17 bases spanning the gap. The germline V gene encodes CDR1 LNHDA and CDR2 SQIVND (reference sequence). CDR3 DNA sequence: TGTGCCAGTAGTAGGGGCATTTCAACCTCTTCTGGGGCCAACGTCCTGACTTTC. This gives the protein CASSRGISTSSGANVLTF.

The CDR3, as DNA: TGTGCCAGCAGTTTAAGGGGAGGGGCTCCGTTCTTC. Encoded protein: CASSLRGGAPFF. The chain employs TRBV27 and TRBJ2-1; 7 nucleotides align to TRBD2. CDR1 and CDR2 from the germline V gene are MNHEY and SMNVEV (reference sequence). CDR3 length: 12 amino acids. V dropped 2 bases and J dropped 15; count of bases not matched to a gene: 7.

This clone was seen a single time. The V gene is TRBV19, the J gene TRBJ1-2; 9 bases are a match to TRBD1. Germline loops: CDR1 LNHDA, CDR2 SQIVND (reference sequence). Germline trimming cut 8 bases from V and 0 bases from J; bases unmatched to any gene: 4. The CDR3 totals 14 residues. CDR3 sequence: CASGTGRANYGYTF. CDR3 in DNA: TGTGCCAGTGGGACAGGGAGAGCTAACTATGGCTACACCTTC.

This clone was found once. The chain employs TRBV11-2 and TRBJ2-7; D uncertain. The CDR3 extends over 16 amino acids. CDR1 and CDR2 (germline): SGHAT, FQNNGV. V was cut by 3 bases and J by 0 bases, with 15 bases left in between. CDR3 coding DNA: TGTGCCAGCAGCTTCACAGACGCCGGCGCCTCCTACGAGCAGTACTTC. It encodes CASSFTDAGASYEQYF.

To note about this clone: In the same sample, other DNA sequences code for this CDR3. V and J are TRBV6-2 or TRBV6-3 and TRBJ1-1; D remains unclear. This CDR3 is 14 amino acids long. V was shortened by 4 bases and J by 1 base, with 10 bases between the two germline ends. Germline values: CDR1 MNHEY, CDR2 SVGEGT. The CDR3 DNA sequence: TGTGCCAGCAGTTTCTTCTTTGAGAACACTGAAGCTTTCTTT. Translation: CASSFFFENTEAFF.